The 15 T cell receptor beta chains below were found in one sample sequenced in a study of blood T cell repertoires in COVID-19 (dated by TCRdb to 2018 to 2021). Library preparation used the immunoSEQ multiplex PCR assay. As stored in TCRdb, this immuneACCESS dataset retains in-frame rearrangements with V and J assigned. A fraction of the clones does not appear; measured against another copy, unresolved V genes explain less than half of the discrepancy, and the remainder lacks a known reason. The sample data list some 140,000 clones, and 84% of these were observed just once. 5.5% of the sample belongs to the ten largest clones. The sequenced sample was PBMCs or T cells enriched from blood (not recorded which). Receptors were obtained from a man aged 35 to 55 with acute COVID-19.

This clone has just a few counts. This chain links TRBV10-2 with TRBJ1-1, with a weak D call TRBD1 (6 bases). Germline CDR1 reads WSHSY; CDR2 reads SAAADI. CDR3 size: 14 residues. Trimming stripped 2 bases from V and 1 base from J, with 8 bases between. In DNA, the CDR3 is TGCGCCAGCAGTGAGCTACAGGGGAACACTGAAGCTTTCTTT. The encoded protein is CASSELQGNTEAFF.

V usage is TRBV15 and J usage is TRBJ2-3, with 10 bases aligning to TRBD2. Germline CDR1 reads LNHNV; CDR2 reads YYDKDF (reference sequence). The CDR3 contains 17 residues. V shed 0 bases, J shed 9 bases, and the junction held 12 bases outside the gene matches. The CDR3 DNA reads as TGTGCCACCAGCAGAGATACCGTAGCGGGAGGCGGGGGGACGCAGTATTTT. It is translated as CATSRDTVAGGGGTQYF.

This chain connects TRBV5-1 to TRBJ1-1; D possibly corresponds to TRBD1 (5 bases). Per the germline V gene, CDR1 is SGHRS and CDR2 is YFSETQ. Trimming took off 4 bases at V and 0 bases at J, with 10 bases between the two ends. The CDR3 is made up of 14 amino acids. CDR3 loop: CASSGQAMNTEAFF. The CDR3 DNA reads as TGCGCCAGCAGCGGACAAGCCATGAACACTGAAGCTTTCTTT.

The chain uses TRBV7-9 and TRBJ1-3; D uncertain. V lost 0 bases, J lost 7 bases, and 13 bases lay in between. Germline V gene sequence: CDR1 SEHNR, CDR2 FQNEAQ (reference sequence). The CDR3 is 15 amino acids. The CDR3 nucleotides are TGTGCCAGCAGCTTAGCGCTTCTCGTTAGTAACACCATATATTTT. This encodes CASSLALLVSNTIYF.

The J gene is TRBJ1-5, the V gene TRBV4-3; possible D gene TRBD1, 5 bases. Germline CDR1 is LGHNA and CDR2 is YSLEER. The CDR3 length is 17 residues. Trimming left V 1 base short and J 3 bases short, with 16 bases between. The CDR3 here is CASSQGKGVGFNQPQHF. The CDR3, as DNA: TGCGCCAGCAGCCAAGGCAAAGGGGTCGGTTTCAATCAGCCCCAGCATTTT.

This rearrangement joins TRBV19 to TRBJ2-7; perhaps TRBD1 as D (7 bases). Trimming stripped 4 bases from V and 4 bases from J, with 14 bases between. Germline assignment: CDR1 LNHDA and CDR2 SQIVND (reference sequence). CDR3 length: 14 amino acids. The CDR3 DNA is TGTGCCAGTAGTACCGCACAGGGGAGGTACGAGCAGTACTTC. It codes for CASSTAQGRYEQYF. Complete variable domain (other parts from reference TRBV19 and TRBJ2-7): DGGITQSPKYLFRKEGQNVTLSCEQNLNHDAMYWYRQDPGQGLRLIYYSQIVNDFQKGDIAEGYSVSREKKESFPLTVTSAQKNPTAFYLCASSTAQGRYEQYFGPGTRLTVT.

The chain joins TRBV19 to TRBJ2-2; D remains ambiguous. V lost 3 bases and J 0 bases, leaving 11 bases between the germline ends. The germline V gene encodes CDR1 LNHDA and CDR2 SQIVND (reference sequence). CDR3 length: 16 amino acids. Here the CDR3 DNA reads TGTGCCAGTAGTATTATAACTTCGGCGAACACCGGGGAGCTGTTTTTT. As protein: CASSIITSANTGELFF.

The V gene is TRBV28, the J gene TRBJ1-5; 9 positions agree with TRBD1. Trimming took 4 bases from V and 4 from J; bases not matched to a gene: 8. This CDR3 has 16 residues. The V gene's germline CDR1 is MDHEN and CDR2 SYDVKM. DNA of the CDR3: TGTGCCAGCAGTTCTACCCCCGGACAGGGGAATCAGCCCCAGCATTTT. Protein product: CASSSTPGQGNQPQHF.

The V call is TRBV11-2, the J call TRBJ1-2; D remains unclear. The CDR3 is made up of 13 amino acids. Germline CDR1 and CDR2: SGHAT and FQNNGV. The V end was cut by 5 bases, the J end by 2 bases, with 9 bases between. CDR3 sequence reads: CASSRERNYGYTF. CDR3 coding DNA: TGTGCCAGCAGCCGAGAGAGGAACTATGGCTACACCTTC. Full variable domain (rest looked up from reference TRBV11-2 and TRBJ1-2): EAGVAQSPRYKIIEKRQSVAFWCNPISGHATLYWYQQILGQGPKLLIQFQNNGVVDDSQLPKDRFSAERLKGVDSTLKIQPAKLEDSAVYLCASSRERNYGYTFGSGTRLTVV.

CDR3 in amino acids: CASSLGGSFYNEQFF. The DNA of the CDR3 is TGTGCCAGCAGCTTGGGCGGGAGTTTCTACAATGAGCAGTTCTTC. V is TRBV5-4 and J is TRBJ2-1; 7 nucleotides align to TRBD2. V dropped 0 bases and J dropped 3; count of bases not matched to a gene: 3. The CDR3 is made up of 15 amino acids. The germline V gene encodes CDR1 SGHNT and CDR2 YYREEE (reference sequence).

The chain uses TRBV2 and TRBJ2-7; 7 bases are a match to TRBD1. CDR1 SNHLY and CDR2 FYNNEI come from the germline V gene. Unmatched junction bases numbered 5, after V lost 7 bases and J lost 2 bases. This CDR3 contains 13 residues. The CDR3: CASTLDRTYEQYF. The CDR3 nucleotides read TGTGCCAGCACTTTGGACAGGACCTACGAGCAGTACTTC.

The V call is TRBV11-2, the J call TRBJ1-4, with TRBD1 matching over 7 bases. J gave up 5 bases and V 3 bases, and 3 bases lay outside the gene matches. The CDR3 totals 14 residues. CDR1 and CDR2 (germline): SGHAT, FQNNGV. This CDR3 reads CASSFDRVNEKLFF. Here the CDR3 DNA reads TGTGCCAGCAGCTTCGACAGGGTGAATGAAAAACTGTTTTTT.

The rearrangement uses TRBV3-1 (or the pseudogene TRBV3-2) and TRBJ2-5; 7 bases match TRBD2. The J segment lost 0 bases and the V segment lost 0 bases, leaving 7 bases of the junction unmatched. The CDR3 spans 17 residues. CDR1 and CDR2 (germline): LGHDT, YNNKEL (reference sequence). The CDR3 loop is CASSQDLTSRYQETQYF. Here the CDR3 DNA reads TGTGCCAGCAGCCAAGATTTGACTAGCAGGTACCAAGAGACCCAGTACTTC.

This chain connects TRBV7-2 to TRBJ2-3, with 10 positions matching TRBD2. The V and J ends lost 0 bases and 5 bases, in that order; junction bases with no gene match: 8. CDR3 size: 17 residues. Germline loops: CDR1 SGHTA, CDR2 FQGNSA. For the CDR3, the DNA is TGTGCCAGCAGCTTAGCGGCAGCGGGAGGGCCATTAGATACGCAGTATTTT. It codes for CASSLAAAGGPLDTQYF.

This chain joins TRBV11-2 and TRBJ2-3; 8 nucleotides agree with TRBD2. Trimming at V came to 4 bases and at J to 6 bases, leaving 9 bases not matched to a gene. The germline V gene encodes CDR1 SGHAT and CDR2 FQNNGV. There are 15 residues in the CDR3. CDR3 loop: CASSSLGLDSDTQYF. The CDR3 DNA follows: TGTGCCAGCAGCTCTTTGGGACTAGATTCCGATACGCAGTATTTT.